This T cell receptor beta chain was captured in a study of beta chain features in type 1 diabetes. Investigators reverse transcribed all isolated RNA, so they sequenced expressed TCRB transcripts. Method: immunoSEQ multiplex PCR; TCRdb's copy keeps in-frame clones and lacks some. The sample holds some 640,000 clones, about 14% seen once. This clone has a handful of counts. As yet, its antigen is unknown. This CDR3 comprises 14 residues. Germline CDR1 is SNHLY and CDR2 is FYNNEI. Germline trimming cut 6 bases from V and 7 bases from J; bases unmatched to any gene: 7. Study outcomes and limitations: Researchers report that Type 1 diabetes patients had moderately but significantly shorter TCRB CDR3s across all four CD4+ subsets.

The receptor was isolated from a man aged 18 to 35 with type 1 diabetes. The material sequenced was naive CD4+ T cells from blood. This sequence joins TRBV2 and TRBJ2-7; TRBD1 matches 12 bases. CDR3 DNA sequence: TGTGCCAGCAGCAGGGGACAGGGGGCGAGAGAGCAGTACTTC. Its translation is CASSRGQGAREQYF.